Listed below are T cell receptor beta chains from one sample, sequenced in a study of Graves' ophthalmopathy and Graves' hyperthyroidism. TCRdb used MiXCR to reprocess the multiplex PCR reads, holding one entry per CDR3 protein. The repertoire includes around 1,200,000 distinct CDR3 sequences, less than 45% of them detected once, and 11% sits in the top ten. Sequenced material: peripheral blood or thyroid tissue (not recorded which). The receptor set was obtained from an adult man with Graves' hyperthyroidism. Both conserved end residues are part of each CDR3. A D gene is named only where the DNA matches it firmly. Clone size is stated in some rows and not others, as once, few, many or a class when expanded.

j_call d_call clone_size v_call cdr3_aa cdr3_nt
TRBJ1-5 . . TRBV4-2 CASSQDSNYANQPQHF TGTGCCAGCAGCCAAGACTCCAACTACGCCAATCAGCCCCAGCATTTT
TRBJ2-5 TRBD2 few TRBV5-5 CASSLGGDYQETQYF TGTGCCAGCAGCTTGGGGGGGGACTATCAAGAGACCCAGTACTTC
TRBJ1-5 . . TRBV29-1 CSVKPQHF TGCAGCGTTAAGCCCCAGCATTTT
TRBJ1-1 TRBD1 many TRBV12-3/TRBV12-4 CASSPGQATPNTEAFF TGTGCCAGCAGTCCGGGACAGGCGACACCGAACACTGAAGCTTTCTTT
TRBJ1-2 TRBD1 many TRBV19 CATRRDRFYGYTF TGTGCCACTAGAAGGGACAGGTTCTATGGCTACACCTTC
TRBJ1-1 . few TRBV4-1 CASSPLFRAAGREAFF TGCGCCAGCAGCCCGCTTTTTCGGGCCGCAGGACGGGAAGCTTTCTTT
TRBJ2-7 TRBD1 . TRBV7-8 CASSHRTGPPQLYAQYF TGTGCCAGCAGCCACAGGACAGGACCTCCTCAACTCTACGCGCAGTACTTC
TRBJ1-5 . many TRBV7-2 CASSLASVLNQPQHF TGTGCCAGCAGCTTAGCGTCGGTATTAAATCAGCCCCAGCATTTT
TRBJ1-5 . many TRBV5-1 CASSLAGGPFEPQHF TGCGCCAGCAGCTTGGCCGGGGGGCCCTTTGAACCCCAGCATTTT
TRBJ2-2 TRBD1 . TRBV11-2 CASSPDRGLAGELFF TGCGCCAGCAGCCCGGACAGGGGGCTGGCCGGGGAGCTGTTTTTT
TRBJ1-3 . many TRBV19 CASSSRLVSGNTIYF TGTGCCAGTAGTTCCCGGTTGGTCTCTGGAAACACCATATATTTT
TRBJ2-7 . . TRBV4-2 CASSQAGRDEQYF TGTGCCAGCAGCCAAGCCGGCCGCGACGAGCAGTACTTC
TRBJ2-5 . . TRBV10-2 CASSYSIQRAQYF TGCGCCAGCAGTTACTCGATACAGCGGGCCCAGTACTTC
TRBJ1-1 . many TRBV11-2 CASSLRGPGANTEAFF TGTGCCAGCAGCTTACGCGGGCCCGGGGCGAACACTGAAGCTTTCTTT
TRBJ2-7 TRBD2 few TRBV11-2 CASSLLAGGEMEQYF TGTGCCAGCAGCTTACTAGCGGGAGGGGAGATGGAGCAGTACTTC
TRBJ1-1 TRBD1 few TRBV27 CASRLGQGAVNTEAFF TGTGCCAGCAGGTTGGGACAGGGGGCAGTGAACACTGAAGCTTTCTTT
TRBJ2-2 . . TRBV12-3/TRBV12-4 CASSRSPKGELFF TGTGCCAGCAGCCGAAGTCCCAAGGGGGAGCTGTTTTTT
TRBJ1-1 TRBD1 few TRBV10-3 CAIGQGGPEAFF TGTGCCATTGGACAGGGCGGGCCTGAAGCTTTCTTT
TRBJ2-7 TRBD2 few TRBV20-1 CSARRPPGRAHEQYF TGCAGTGCTAGACGTCCTCCGGGGAGGGCCCACGAGCAGTACTTC
TRBJ2-2 . . TRBV2 CASTPGKLFF TGTGCCAGTACCCCCGGGAAGCTGTTTTTT
TRBJ1-3 . many TRBV7-2 CASSLAGAAGNTIYF TGCGCCAGCAGCTTGGCAGGGGCTGCTGGAAACACCATATATTTT
TRBJ2-7 . once TRBV10-3 CASSANYGQYF TGTGCCAGCAGTGCGAACTACGGGCAGTACTTC
TRBJ2-5 TRBD1 . TRBV2 CASRLTGGKQETQYF TGTGCCAGCAGACTCACAGGGGGAAAGCAAGAGACCCAGTACTTC
TRBJ2-5 . . TRBV5-6 CASSLGASWETQYF TGTGCCAGCAGCTTGGGGGCTAGTTGGGAGACCCAGTACTTC
TRBJ1-6 . many TRBV12-3/TRBV12-4 CASSLIPPRAVDSPLHF TGTGCCAGCAGTTTAATCCCGCCCCGGGCGGTGGACTCACCCCTCCACTTT
TRBJ2-2 TRBD2 . TRBV4-3 CASSLVGTSGSVELFF TGCGCCAGCAGCTTGGTCGGGACTAGCGGGAGTGTGGAGCTGTTTTTT
TRBJ1-2 . . TRBV10-2 CASSPWAELGYGYTF TGTGCCAGCAGTCCATGGGCTGAGCTTGGCTATGGCTACACCTTC
TRBJ1-5 . many TRBV19 CASSIGRGQPQHF TGTGCCAGTAGTATCGGCAGGGGTCAGCCCCAGCATTTT
TRBJ1-1 TRBD1 . TRBV9 CASSVQGQGMRTEAFF TGTGCCAGCAGCGTACAAGGACAGGGGATGAGGACTGAAGCTTTCTTT
TRBJ1-5 TRBD1 . TRBV20-1 CSASRGPTGGQPQHF TGCAGTGCTAGCCGGGGCCCGACAGGGGGTCAGCCCCAGCATTTT
TRBJ2-1 TRBD1 . TRBV24-1 CATSESEGARVYEQFF TGTGCCACCAGTGAGTCTGAGGGGGCGCGGGTATACGAGCAGTTCTTC
TRBJ1-6 TRBD1 few TRBV7-7 CACSVRDRVYNSPLHF TGTGCCTGCAGCGTTCGGGACAGGGTTTATAATTCACCCCTCCACTTT
TRBJ1-4 TRBD1 many TRBV7-2 CASSLGDRGPNEKLFF TGTGCCAGCAGCTTAGGCGACAGGGGCCCTAATGAAAAACTGTTTTTT
TRBJ2-7 . . TRBV20-1 CSARDLAQGQYEQYF TGCAGTGCTAGAGATTTGGCCCAGGGTCAATACGAGCAGTACTTC
TRBJ2-7 TRBD1 few TRBV5-1 CASSPIDRVGGEQYF TGCGCCAGCAGCCCCATTGACAGGGTAGGAGGAGAGCAGTACTTC
TRBJ2-7 . few TRBV7-2 CASSFIPDSLRGEQYF TGTGCCAGCAGCTTTATTCCGGATTCTCTTCGAGGAGAGCAGTACTTC
TRBJ1-2 . once TRBV7-9 CASSLGGEYGHTF TGTGCCAGCAGCTTAGGCGGAGAGTATGGCCACACCTTC
TRBJ2-7 TRBD1 once TRBV7-9 CASSNLRQGSSYEQYF TGTGCCAGTTCCAACCTCAGACAGGGTTCTTCCTACGAGCAGTACTTC
TRBJ2-2 . . TRBV28 CASSPGGMAGELFF TGTGCCAGCAGCCCCGGGGGCATGGCCGGGGAGCTGTTTTTT
TRBJ2-7 . few TRBV7-8 CASSLMGLDEQYF TGTGCCAGCAGTTTGATGGGATTGGACGAGCAGTACTTC
TRBJ1-6 . few TRBV12-3/TRBV12-4 CASSLERANTPLHF TGTGCCAGCAGTTTAGAGAGGGCAAATACACCCCTCCACTTT
TRBJ1-2 . many TRBV12-3/TRBV12-4 CASSLIAQGYTF TGTGCCAGCAGTTTAATCGCCCAAGGCTACACCTTC
TRBJ1-5 . many TRBV5-5 CASSPRRDQPQHF TGTGCCAGCAGCCCGCGCCGGGATCAGCCCCAGCATTTT
TRBJ2-5 . many TRBV19 CASSIGGKTQYF TGTGCCAGTAGTATCGGGGGAAAGACCCAGTACTTC
TRBJ2-7 . . TRBV7-6 CASSPLDTRSYEQYF TGTGCCAGCAGCCCCCTCGACACTCGCTCCTACGAGCAGTACTTC
TRBJ2-7 . once TRBV6-2/TRBV6-3 CASSFSEYSYEQYF TGTGCCAGCAGTTTTTCGGAGTACTCCTACGAGCAGTACTTC
TRBJ2-7 . many TRBV7-9 CAVLDSSYEQYF TGTGCCGTACTGGATAGCTCCTACGAGCAGTACTTC
TRBJ1-1 . . TRBV30 CAWSSGRWAFF TGTGCCTGGAGTTCGGGACGTTGGGCTTTCTTT
TRBJ2-7 . . TRBV7-6 CASSPGDVSYEQYF TGTGCCAGCAGCCCAGGAGACGTTTCCTACGAGCAGTACTTC
TRBJ2-7 TRBD1 . TRBV12-3/TRBV12-4 CASSFPPTQPGQDYEQYF TGTGCCAGCAGTTTCCCCCCCACACAACCGGGACAGGACTACGAGCAGTACTTC
TRBJ2-6 TRBD1 few TRBV20-1 CSALTQGQTKSGANVLTF TGCAGTGCCCTCACCCAGGGACAGACCAAGTCTGGGGCCAACGTCCTGACTTTC
TRBJ1-2 . many TRBV12-3/TRBV12-4 CASSLDNYYGYTF TGTGCCAGCAGCTTGGACAATTACTATGGCTACACCTTC
TRBJ1-6 . . TRBV7-2 CASSGTKPYNSPLHF TGTGCCAGCAGCGGGACAAAGCCCTATAATTCACCCCTCCACTTT
TRBJ2-7 TRBD1 many TRBV7-2 CASSWGQATYEQYF TGTGCCAGCAGCTGGGGACAGGCCACCTACGAGCAGTACTTC
TRBJ2-2 . . TRBV9 CASSRDMNTGELFF TGTGCCAGCAGCCGGGACATGAACACTGGGGAGCTGTTTTTT